This T cell receptor beta chain was captured in a study of human T cells and chemical hapten exposure. Study-wide findings and caveats: TCRs at high frequency, those above 1 in 1000, did not change with DPC sensitization. Expanded TCRs made up significantly more big CDR3 similarity clusters than controls did.

From the RACE reads, TCRdb called clonotypes with MiXCR, one entry per CDR3 protein. Here the sample spans under 200,000 distinct CDR3 sequences, 25% to 30% being singletons. The time point denotes: pre-sensitization, week 0. Noted treatment: therapeutic diphenylcyclopropenone sensitization with weekly scalp DPC. The CDR3 is 15 amino acids. The V end lost 4 bases, the J end lost 7 bases, and 17 bases lay between the germline ends. This clonotype was observed a handful of times. Antigen specificity is unknown. The receptor was derived from a woman between 25 and 40 years old with alopecia areata. Some clones in this sample may be carry-over from other donors' samples. This specimen was whole blood, taken in connection with sensitization to the hapten diphenylcyclopropenone (DPC). The chain carries TRBV12-3 or TRBV12-4 and TRBJ2-1, with D possibly being TRBD2 (6 bases). In DNA form, the CDR3 reads TGTGCCAGCAGTTCCTTTCGAGGCGGGGATAATGAGCAGTTCTTC. It encodes CASSSFRGGDNEQFF.